The 9 T cell receptor beta chains below were found in one sample sequenced in a study of monozygotic twins with inflammatory bowel disease. TCRdb reprocessed the 5' RACE reads; each CDR3 protein has one entry and no DNA is given. The specimen's table records approximately 400,000 distinct CDR3 sequences. The material sequenced was blood. The receptors were gathered from a human donor with ulcerative colitis or Crohn's disease, or a healthy co-twin of an affected twin (not recorded which).

The chain links TRBV5-6 to TRBJ1-1; TCRdb's D gene call, TRBD1, goes unchecked for lack of DNA. The CDR3 sequence is 17 residues long. Looked up from germline, CDR1 is SGHDT and CDR2 is YYEEEE. Here the CDR3 reads CASSMAGQGARGTEAFF.

This chain connects TRBV28 to TRBJ2-7; without DNA, the TCRdb call of TRBD1 cannot be checked. This CDR3 is built from 15 residues. The V gene's germline CDR1 is MDHEN and CDR2 SYDVKM. CDR3 loop: CASRPLEGSLYEQYF.

The chain recombines TRBV7-2 with TRBJ2-1; without DNA, the TCRdb call of TRBD2 cannot be checked. CDR3 length: 17 residues. Per germline, CDR1 SGHTA and CDR2 FQGNSA. Here the CDR3 reads CASSILPGLAGDNEQFF.

V gene TRBV27 combines with J gene TRBJ2-7; TCRdb reports TRBD2, a call that lacks DNA to check it against. The CDR3 is made up of 17 amino acids. Germline loops: CDR1 MNHEY, CDR2 SMNVEV (reference sequence). The CDR3: CATSREGPSGRLYEQYF.

The genes are TRBV20-1 and TRBJ2-2. The CDR3 contains 13 residues. Germline assignment: CDR1 DFQATT and CDR2 SNEGSKA (reference sequence). Here the CDR3 reads CSASRTNTGELFF.

The rearrangement joins TRBV28 to TRBJ2-7; the D call from TCRdb, TRBD1, cannot be confirmed without DNA. Germline V lookup: CDR1 MDHEN, CDR2 SYDVKM. The CDR3 is 12 residues long. CDR3 loop: CASSPLRREQYF.

V and J are TRBV10-3 and TRBJ1-2; TCRdb selects TRBD1, and the lack of DNA leaves this call unchecked. The CDR3 covers 14 residues. Germline lookup yields CDR1 ENHRY and CDR2 SYGVKD. The CDR3 loop reads CAISDRGENYGYTF.

The chain uses TRBV3-1 and TRBJ2-2; TCRdb gives TRBD2 as the D gene, but with no DNA this cannot be confirmed. This CDR3 region has 19 residues. Germline assignment: CDR1 LGHDT and CDR2 YNNKEL (reference sequence). CDR3 protein: CASSLNPSGTSGLGGELFF.

The chain links TRBV7-3 to TRBJ2-1; as DNA is missing, the TRBD2 call by TCRdb cannot be tested. CDR1 is SGHTA and CDR2 is FQGTGA in the germline V gene. This CDR3 is 15 amino acids long. CDR3 amino acids: CASSSKREGLEEQFF.